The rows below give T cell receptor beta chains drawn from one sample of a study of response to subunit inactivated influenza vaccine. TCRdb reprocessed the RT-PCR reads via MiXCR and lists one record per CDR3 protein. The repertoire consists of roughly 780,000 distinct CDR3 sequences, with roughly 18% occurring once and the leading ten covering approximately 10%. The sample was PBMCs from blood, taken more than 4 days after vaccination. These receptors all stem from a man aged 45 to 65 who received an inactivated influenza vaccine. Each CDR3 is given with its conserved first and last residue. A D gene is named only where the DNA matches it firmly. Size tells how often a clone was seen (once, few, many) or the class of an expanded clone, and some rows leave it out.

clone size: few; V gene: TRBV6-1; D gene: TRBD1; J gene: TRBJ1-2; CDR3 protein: CASSGRTGLEYGYTF; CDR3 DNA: TGTGCCAGCAGTGGACGGACAGGGCTTGAGTATGGCTACACCTTC
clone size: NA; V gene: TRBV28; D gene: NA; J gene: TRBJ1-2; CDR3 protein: CAMSTGLLYGYTF; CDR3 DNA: TGTGCCATGAGCACCGGGCTCCTCTATGGCTACACCTTC
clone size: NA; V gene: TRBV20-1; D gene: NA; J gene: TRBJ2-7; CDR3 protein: CSAPPWSRNEQYF; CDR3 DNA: TGCAGTGCTCCTCCCTGGTCTCGGAACGAGCAGTACTTC
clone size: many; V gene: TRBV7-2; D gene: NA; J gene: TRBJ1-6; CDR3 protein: CASSLGDRYPSPLHF; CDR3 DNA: TGTGCCAGCAGCTTAGGTGACAGGTATCCCTCGCCCCTCCACTTT
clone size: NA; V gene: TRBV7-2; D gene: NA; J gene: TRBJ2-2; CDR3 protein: CASVRVRNTGELFF; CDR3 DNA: TGTGCCAGTGTGAGGGTTCGAAACACCGGGGAGCTGTTTTTT
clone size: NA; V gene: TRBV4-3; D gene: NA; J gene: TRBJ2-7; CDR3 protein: CASSQGNSYEQYF; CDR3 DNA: TGCGCCAGCAGCCAAGGGAACTCCTACGAGCAGTACTTC
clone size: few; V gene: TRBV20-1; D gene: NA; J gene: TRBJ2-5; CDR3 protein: CSAPPTGSGETQYF; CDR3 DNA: TGCAGTGCCCCCCCCACGGGGTCCGGAGAGACCCAGTACTTC
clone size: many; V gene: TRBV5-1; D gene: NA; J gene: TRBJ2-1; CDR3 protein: CASSLGDRRYNEQFF; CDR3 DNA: TGCGCCAGCAGCTTGGGAGACAGGCGCTACAATGAGCAGTTCTTC
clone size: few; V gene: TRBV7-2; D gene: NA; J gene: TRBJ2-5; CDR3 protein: CASSQQLETQYF; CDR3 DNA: TGTGCCAGCAGCCAACAGCTAGAGACCCAGTACTTC
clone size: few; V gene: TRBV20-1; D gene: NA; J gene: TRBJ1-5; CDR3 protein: CSASAGNQPQHF; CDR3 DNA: TGCAGTGCTAGCGCGGGGAATCAGCCCCAGCATTTT
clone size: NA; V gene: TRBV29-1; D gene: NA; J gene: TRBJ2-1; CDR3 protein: CSVGLNNEQFF; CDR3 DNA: TGCAGCGTGGGACTGAACAATGAGCAGTTCTTC
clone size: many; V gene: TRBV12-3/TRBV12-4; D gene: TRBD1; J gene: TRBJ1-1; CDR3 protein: CASSAPGQRRYTEAFF; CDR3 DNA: TGTGCCAGCAGTGCGCCGGGACAGAGAAGGTACACTGAAGCTTTCTTT
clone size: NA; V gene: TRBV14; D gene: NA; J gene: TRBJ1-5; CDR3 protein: CASSQVPGRPRSNQPQHF; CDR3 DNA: TGTGCCAGCAGCCAAGTACCGGGACGGCCACGAAGCAATCAGCCCCAGCATTTT
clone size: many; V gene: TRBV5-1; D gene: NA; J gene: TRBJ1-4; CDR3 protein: CASSLDQGEKLFF; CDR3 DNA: TGCGCCAGCAGCTTGGATCAGGGAGAAAAACTGTTTTTT
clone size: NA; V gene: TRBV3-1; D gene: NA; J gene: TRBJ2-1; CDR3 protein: CASSRSGTADNEQFF; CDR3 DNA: TGTGCCAGCAGCCGTTCCGGGACCGCGGACAATGAGCAGTTCTTC
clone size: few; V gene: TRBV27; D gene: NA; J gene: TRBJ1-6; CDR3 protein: CASSVTRGNSPLHF; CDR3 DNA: TGTGCCAGCAGTGTTACCCGGGGTAATTCACCCCTCCACTTT